Listed here are 27 T cell receptor beta chains from one sample, sequenced in a study of CXCR3-negative and CXCR3-positive naive CD8 T cells. The TRB cDNA libraries were prepared by 5' RACE with UMI labels. Following a re-call of the 5' RACE reads, TCRdb has one entry per CDR3 protein and lacks DNA. The repertoire table contains over 45,000 distinct CDR3 sequences. The specimen was memory CD8+ T cells from blood. The receptor set was obtained from a human donor in good health. Some clones in this sample may be carry-over from other donors' samples.

The CDR3 protein is CASSPPGGLNTEAFF. The rearrangement uses TRBV18 and TRBJ1-1. This CDR3 region has 15 residues. CDR1 is KGHSH, CDR2 LQKENI, per germline.

The chain recombines TRBV13 with TRBJ2-7; absent DNA, TCRdb's TRBD1 call cannot be checked. This CDR3 is 15 amino acids long. Germline CDR1 and CDR2: PRHDT and FYEKMQ (reference sequence). The CDR3 sequence: CASSPQGGGSYEQYF.

The chain links TRBV29-1 to TRBJ2-1; checking the TCRdb D call of TRBD2 is not possible without DNA. There are 15 residues in the CDR3. The germline CDR1 and CDR2 sequences are SQVTM and ANQGSEA. The CDR3 loop reads CSVDPPGSSYNEQFF.

The V gene is TRBV12-3 or TRBV12-4, the J gene TRBJ2-5. CDR3 length equals 14 residues. The CDR3 is CASTMWTIRETQYF.

The chain couples TRBV20-1 to TRBJ1-4. The CDR3 extends over 13 amino acids. The germline CDR1 and CDR2 sequences are DFQATT and SNEGSKA (reference sequence). The CDR3 here is CSAPAWGGEKLFF.

V gene TRBV9 combines with J gene TRBJ1-1; the TRBD1 assignment by TCRdb is unverifiable without DNA. The CDR3 contains 15 residues. Germline V gene sequence: CDR1 SGDLS, CDR2 YYNGEE. The CDR3 loop is CASSVGAPGSTEAFF.

This chain joins TRBV21-1 and TRBJ2-1; the TRBD2 assignment by TCRdb is unverifiable without DNA. TRBV21-1 is described as a pseudogene. This CDR3 has 21 amino acids. This CDR3 reads CASSKATPVTSGVQVYNEQFF.

The rearrangement uses TRBV12-3 or TRBV12-4 and TRBJ1-6. The CDR3 is 13 amino acids. CDR3: CASRVASNSPLHF.

V is TRBV28 and J is TRBJ2-7. CDR1 is MDHEN and CDR2 is SYDVKM in the germline V gene. The CDR3 spans 12 residues. The CDR3 sequence is CASSFINYEQYF. The full variable domain, completed using reference TRBV28 and TRBJ2-7, is DVKVTQSSRYLVKRTGEKVFLECVQDMDHENMFWYRQDPGLGLRLIYFSYDVKMKEKGDIPEGYSVSREKKERFSLILESASTNQTSMYLCASSFINYEQYFGPGTRLTVT.

The rearrangement links TRBV29-1 to TRBJ1-2. CDR3 size: 15 residues. Germline assignment: CDR1 SQVTM and CDR2 ANQGSEA. This CDR3 reads CSVEGRGPANYGYTF.

The chain carries TRBV29-1 and TRBJ2-7; TCRdb calls TRBD1, which cannot be checked without DNA. The germline CDR1 and CDR2 sequences are SQVTM and ANQGSEA. The CDR3 length is 16 residues. The CDR3 region is CSVDSGDRASTYEQYF.

This chain connects TRBV4-2 to TRBJ2-3. In germline, CDR1 is LGHNA, CDR2 YNFKEQ. This CDR3 is 13 amino acids long. CDR3 loop: CASSQDSPDTQYF.

The chain employs TRBV12-3 or TRBV12-4 and TRBJ2-1. This CDR3 is 14 amino acids long. CDR3 amino acids: CASSFRTGDNEQFF.

The chain links TRBV29-1 to TRBJ2-7; the TCRdb call, TRBD1, lacks DNA for checking. CDR1 is SQVTM and CDR2 is ANQGSEA in the germline V gene. CDR3 size: 13 residues. CDR3 region: CSVEVRGTYEQYF.

The chain couples TRBV6-6 to TRBJ2-7. CDR1 is MNHNY, CDR2 SVGAGI, per germline (reference sequence). This CDR3 is built from 13 residues. CDR3: CASSPHHWDEQYF.

The chain uses TRBV28 and TRBJ2-7. The CDR3 covers 13 residues. Germline V lookup: CDR1 MDHEN, CDR2 SYDVKM. CDR3: CASSLSRLYEQYF.

The chain uses TRBV29-1 and TRBJ2-1. This CDR3 region has 14 residues. In germline, CDR1 is SQVTM, CDR2 ANQGSEA. CDR3 sequence: CSVEPQPLYNEQFF.

This chain joins TRBV6-6 and TRBJ2-7. CDR3 length equals 12 residues. Per germline, CDR1 MNHNY and CDR2 SVGAGI (reference sequence). The CDR3 loop reads CASSYLANEQYF.

The V and J genes are TRBV20-1 and TRBJ1-5; absent DNA, TCRdb's TRBD1 call cannot be checked. The CDR3 is 16 amino acids. Germline CDR1 DFQATT, CDR2 SNEGSKA (reference sequence). The CDR3 protein is CSARGQLEGEIIPQHF.

The V call is TRBV25-1, the J call TRBJ1-6; TCRdb's assignment of TRBD1 cannot be checked, as there is no DNA. The length of the CDR3 is 19 residues. The germline gives CDR1 MGHDK, CDR2 SYGVNS. CDR3 loop: CASSEYFSGGHRMDSPLHF.

The chain is built from TRBV29-1 and TRBJ2-3. Germline-derived CDR1 and CDR2 are SQVTM and ANQGSEA. The CDR3 is 14 residues long. The CDR3 loop is CSVEGLFSTDTQYF.

The chain uses TRBV7-9 and TRBJ1-5; the TCRdb D gene call, TRBD1, has no DNA to confirm it. Germline V gene data show CDR1 as SEHNR and CDR2 as FQNEAQ (reference sequence). There are 15 residues in the CDR3. The CDR3 spells CASSLGGGSNQPQHF.

The chain links TRBV7-9 to TRBJ1-1; with no DNA, the TCRdb D assignment of TRBD1 cannot be verified. CDR1 is SEHNR, CDR2 FQNEAQ, per germline (reference sequence). This CDR3 contains 14 residues. The CDR3 is CASSLEGRVTEAFF.

This sequence joins TRBV29-1 and TRBJ2-2; TCRdb selects TRBD1, and the lack of DNA leaves this call unchecked. The CDR3 has 13 amino acids. Per germline, CDR1 SQVTM and CDR2 ANQGSEA. CDR3 region: CSGLDGGTGELFF.

V and J are TRBV7-7 and TRBJ2-3; the TCRdb call, TRBD1, lacks DNA for checking. From germline, CDR1 is SSHAT and CDR2 FNYEAQ (reference sequence). This CDR3 has 15 residues. The CDR3 reads CASSTGTGLTDTQYF.

This chain uses TRBV5-5 with TRBJ2-5; TCRdb designates TRBD2, a call that cannot be tested without DNA. Germline lookup yields CDR1 SGHKS and CDR2 YYEKEE (reference sequence). CDR3 length: 14 residues. CDR3 region: CASSLNSAQETQYF.

CDR3 protein: CASRHRDNSYEQYF. The chain is built from TRBV6-5 and TRBJ2-7; absent DNA, TCRdb's TRBD1 call cannot be checked. Germline loops: CDR1 MNHEY, CDR2 SVGAGI. The CDR3 runs 14 residues.